The 21 T cell receptor beta chains below were found in one sample sequenced in a study of a mutant IDH1 vaccine in newly diagnosed glioma. The time point here: week 5, during vaccination. A single vaccine dose contained 300 ug of mutant IDH1 20-mer peptide, and topical imiquimod was used with it. Method: immunoSEQ multiplex PCR; TCRdb's copy keeps in-frame clones and lacks some. The data contain 75,000 to 80,000 clones, roughly nine tenths of them singletons. These TCRs' antigens remain unknown. Sequences were derived from PBMCs, sampled from a glioma patient whose treatment included an IDH1 peptide vaccine. The receptors come from a woman aged 50 to 60 with glioma.

CDR3 amino acids: CASSIDAGTDTQYF. The CDR3 DNA follows: TGTGCCAGTAGTATAGACGCAGGAACAGATACGCAGTATTTT. The rearrangement uses TRBV19 and TRBJ2-3, with D unresolved. Trimming removed 0 bases at V and 3 bases at J, with 7 bases between. The CDR3 contains 14 residues. Germline CDR1 and CDR2: LNHDA and SQIVND (reference sequence).

This sequence joins TRBV19 and TRBJ2-7, with 10 bases identical to TRBD1. The CDR3 is 15 residues long. After removal of 5 bases from V and 2 bases from J, the junction contained 6 bases not matched to a gene. Germline CDR1 reads LNHDA; CDR2 reads SQIVND (reference sequence). DNA of the CDR3: TGTGCCAGTAGTGCGGACAGGGGGTATACCTACGAGCAGTACTTC. Protein product: CASSADRGYTYEQYF.

V is TRBV15 and J is TRBJ1-6; D not certain. This CDR3 has 13 residues. With 1 base removed from V and 9 bases from J, the gap between germline ends came to 7 bases. Germline assignment: CDR1 LNHNV and CDR2 YYDKDF (reference sequence). CDR3 sequence: CATSRGAGSPLHF. The CDR3 DNA reads TGTGCCACCAGCAGAGGGGCGGGTTCACCCCTCCACTTT.

The table lists this clone with a count of one. The chain links TRBV28 to TRBJ1-5; 7 nucleotides align to TRBD1. The CDR3 length is 15 residues. V dropped 2 bases and J dropped 6; count of bases not matched to a gene: 7. Looked up from germline, CDR1 is MDHEN and CDR2 is SYDVKM. The CDR3 DNA sequence: TGTGCCAGCAGTTTAAGAGGAGGGGGCGGTCAGCCCCAGCATTTT. Its protein is CASSLRGGGGQPQHF.

Here the CDR3 DNA reads TGTGCCAGCAGTAGCCGGGACAGCTACAATCAGCCCCAGCATTTT. This sequence encodes CASSSRDSYNQPQHF. The chain joins TRBV2 to TRBJ1-5; 7 bases are a match to TRBD1. CDR1 and CDR2 (germline): SNHLY, FYNNEI. V dropped 5 bases and J dropped 3; count of bases not matched to a gene: 7. The CDR3 length is 15 residues.

This clone was detected only a few times. The gene calls are TRBV10-3 and TRBJ1-2, with TRBD1 as a possible D gene (5 bases). V was cut by 4 bases and J by 4 bases, with 7 bases left in between. Germline assignment: CDR1 ENHRY and CDR2 SYGVKD. The CDR3 is made up of 12 amino acids. DNA of the CDR3: TGTGCCATCAGTGCAGACAGCTATGGCTACACCTTC. It encodes CAISADSYGYTF.

The rearrangement links TRBV29-1 to TRBJ2-7, with a tentative D call TRBD2 (5 bases). The germline V gene encodes CDR1 SQVTM and CDR2 ANQGSEA. V was trimmed by 5 bases and J by 3 bases, leaving 14 bases between them. The CDR3 runs to 13 residues. CDR3 sequence reads: CSVSGTYNYEQYF. CDR3 DNA: TGCAGCGTTTCGGGAACCTACAACTACGAGCAGTACTTC.

The chain recombines TRBV29-1 with TRBJ1-1, with unresolved D. CDR1 and CDR2 from the germline V gene are SQVTM and ANQGSEA. The CDR3 is 12 amino acids. Trimming took 5 bases from V and 0 from J, leaving 7 bases between them. The CDR3 region is CSVRRLNTEAFF. The CDR3 region has the DNA TGCAGCGTTAGACGGCTGAACACTGAAGCTTTCTTT.

CDR3 coding DNA: TGTGCCAGCTCACCAAATCCTCCTCCCAACTCGGATACGCAGTATTTT. Translation gives CASSPNPPPNSDTQYF. This rearrangement joins TRBV18 to TRBJ2-3; no clear D gene. Germline V lookup: CDR1 KGHSH, CDR2 LQKENI. This CDR3 has 16 residues. The V gene lost 2 bases and the J gene lost 6 bases, with 18 bases spanning the gap.

The V call is TRBV5-1, the J call TRBJ1-4, with TRBD1 matching 9 bases. After removal of 0 bases from V and 8 bases from J, the junction contained 5 bases not matched to a gene. Germline assignment: CDR1 SGHRS and CDR2 YFSETQ. The CDR3 extends over 15 amino acids. The CDR3 DNA follows: TGCGCCAGCAGCTTGGCCGAGACAGGGGGAGAAAAACTGTTTTTT. Translated: CASSLAETGGEKLFF.

This chain uses TRBV7-3 with TRBJ2-6; D gene uncertain. This CDR3 is built from 14 residues. The V end was cut by 2 bases, the J end by 4 bases, with 6 bases between. From germline, CDR1 is SGHTA and CDR2 FQGTGA. The CDR3 reads CASSLGYGANVLTF. The CDR3 bases are TGTGCCAGCAGCTTAGGTTACGGGGCCAACGTCCTGACTTTC.

V gene TRBV28 combines with J gene TRBJ2-7; TRBD1 or TRBD2 may be the D gene (7 bases each). This CDR3 comprises 15 residues. Looked up from germline, CDR1 is MDHEN and CDR2 is SYDVKM. Between the trimmed V and J ends, which lost 7 bases and 8 bases, there was a span of 24 bases. The chain's CDR3 is CASNTGGQGGIKQYF. Written as DNA, the CDR3 is TGTGCCAGCAATACGGGAGGCCAGGGGGGTATAAAGCAGTACTTC.

The rearrangement joins TRBV29-1 to TRBJ2-1, with no clear D. The CDR3 covers 14 residues. Looked up from germline, CDR1 is SQVTM and CDR2 is ANQGSEA. Trimming removed 3 bases from V and 6 bases from J, with 15 bases in between. The chain's CDR3 is CSVDLVPDGNEQFF. DNA for the CDR3: TGCAGCGTTGATTTGGTTCCGGACGGCAATGAGCAGTTCTTC.

The J gene is TRBJ2-1, the V gene TRBV27; 7 positions agree with TRBD2. Trimming took 5 bases from V and 0 from J; bases not matched to a gene: 4. The CDR3 consists of 15 residues. Germline V gene lookup returns CDR1 MNHEY and CDR2 SMNVEV (reference sequence). Here the CDR3 reads CASSLSSGSYNEQFF. The CDR3 bases are TGTGCCAGCAGTCTTTCTAGCGGCTCCTACAATGAGCAGTTCTTC.

The chain couples TRBV28 to TRBJ1-1, with a tentative D call TRBD1 (5 bases). This CDR3 is built from 14 residues. CDR1 and CDR2 from the germline V gene are MDHEN and SYDVKM. V was shortened by 2 bases and J by 3 bases, with 10 bases between the two germline ends. In DNA form, the CDR3 reads TGTGCCAGCAGTTTAGGGGGTTTGGACACTGAAGCTTTCTTT. The encoded protein is CASSLGGLDTEAFF.

The CDR3 nucleotides are TGTGCCAGCAGTTTAATGGGCACTGAAGCTTTCTTT. Its translation is CASSLMGTEAFF. The chain carries TRBV28 and TRBJ1-1; D gene ambiguous. CDR1 and CDR2 (germline): MDHEN, SYDVKM. CDR3 length: 12 amino acids. Trimming cost V 2 bases and J 4 bases, with 5 bases left between them.

The V gene is TRBV7-8, the J gene TRBJ2-7; 11 bases are shared with TRBD2. The V gene end was trimmed by 1 base and the J gene end by 2 bases; junction bases not matched to a gene: 4. CDR1 and CDR2 from the germline V gene are SGHVS and FQNEAQ. This CDR3 region has 16 residues. The CDR3 region has the DNA TGTGCCAGCAGCTTAGAGGGGACTAGCGGCGCCTACGAGCAGTACTTC. This codes for CASSLEGTSGAYEQYF.

The chain has TRBV28 and TRBJ2-7; D remains ambiguous. Trimming shortened V by 7 bases and J by 0 bases, and 13 bases separated the two germline ends. This CDR3 comprises 14 residues. CDR1 and CDR2 from the germline V gene are MDHEN and SYDVKM. The CDR3 DNA follows: TGTGCCAGCACCCTAGAAGGCGGCTCCTACGAGCAGTACTTC. This encodes CASTLEGGSYEQYF.

The chain uses TRBV27 and TRBJ2-7, with 8 bases lining up with TRBD1. CDR1 and CDR2 from the germline V gene are MNHEY and SMNVEV (reference sequence). Trimming cost V 6 bases and J 1 base; bases outside gene matches: 8. This CDR3 is built from 15 residues. The CDR3 spells CASSHRDRYSYEQYF. The DNA for the CDR3 is TGTGCCAGCAGCCACCGGGACAGGTATTCCTACGAGCAGTACTTC.

The gene calls are TRBV28 and TRBJ2-3, with TRBD2 identical over 12 bases. Trimming cost V 2 bases and J 2 bases; bases outside gene matches: 23. Germline V CDR1 and CDR2: MDHEN, SYDVKM. The CDR3 is 23 amino acids. The CDR3 is CASSLKGTPVSSGRARSTDTQYF. As DNA, the CDR3 is TGTGCCAGCAGTTTAAAAGGCACCCCAGTATCTAGCGGGAGGGCCCGTTCCACAGATACGCAGTATTTT.

V gene TRBV6-1 combines with J gene TRBJ2-2, with D unresolved. The CDR3 extends over 12 amino acids. The V gene lost 3 bases and the J gene lost 7 bases, with 6 bases spanning the gap. Germline CDR1 and CDR2: MNHNS and SASEGT. The CDR3 loop reads CASSESHGELFF. As DNA, the CDR3 is TGTGCCAGCAGTGAGAGCCACGGGGAGCTGTTTTTT.